A single T cell receptor (beta chain) is shown here with its context. The sample comes from a study of blood T cell repertoires in COVID-19. Study-level information: Two negative PCRs, clearance, or symptom resolution were required of recovered Cohort 3 donors. In each case, the material was cDNA or gDNA derived from T cells, B-cell-depleted T cells, or PBMCs.

Clones were sequenced by immunoSEQ multiplex PCR, and TCRdb holds only the in-frame ones, with some missing. The table lists 330,000 or so clones, 70% to 90% of them singletons, with roughly 2% in the top ten. This CDR3 is 13 amino acids long. Germline CDR1 is LNHDA and CDR2 is SQIVND (reference sequence). The germline V and J ends were trimmed by 5 bases and 7 bases, with 14 bases remaining between them. The rearrangement uses TRBV19 and TRBJ1-2; a weak D match, TRBD1 (5 bases). This receptor was obtained from a man aged 35 to 55 in a cohort exposed to, infected with or recovered from COVID-19 (not recorded which). The specimen was PBMCs or T cells enriched from blood (not recorded which). The CDR3: CASSETGALGYTF. In DNA, the CDR3 is TGTGCCAGTAGTGAAACAGGAGCTCTTGGCTACACCTTC.